Each of the 22 T cell receptor beta chains below was sequenced from the same sample in a study of cytomegalovirus exposure and HLA in healthy donors. PCR employed 60 Vbeta and 13 Jbeta primers. Measured with immunoSEQ multiplex PCR; TCRdb has only the in-frame clones, and not every one. The sample records roughly 130,000 clones, 65% to 75% being singletons. Sequencing was carried out using PBMCs. The receptor source for this set is a man aged 40-49 years in good health and CMV-seropositive.

The V gene is TRBV28, the J gene TRBJ2-3; TRBD2 agrees at 8 bases. Germline values: CDR1 MDHEN, CDR2 SYDVKM. Germline trimming cut 11 bases from V and 5 bases from J; bases unmatched to any gene: 6. The CDR3 runs to 12 residues. CDR3 region: CAGSGEGDTQYF. The CDR3 coding sequence is TGTGCCGGTAGCGGGGAAGGAGATACGCAGTATTTT.

CDR3 amino acids: CASSSYRGSHEQYF. In DNA, the CDR3 is TGTGCCAGCAGCTCGTACAGGGGTTCGCACGAGCAGTACTTC. The V gene is TRBV5-8, the J gene TRBJ2-7; 7 bases fit TRBD1. CDR3 length: 14 residues. V lost 3 bases to trimming and J lost 5 bases; unmatched junction nucleotides: 8. Per the germline V gene, CDR1 is SGHTS and CDR2 is YDEGEE.

This rearrangement joins TRBV7-2 to TRBJ2-3, with TRBD1 identical over 10 bases. Looked up from germline, CDR1 is SGHTA and CDR2 is FQGNSA. This CDR3 has 14 amino acids. Trimming at V came to 5 bases and at J to 6 bases, leaving 5 bases not matched to a gene. The chain's CDR3 is CASSQTGGLDTQYF. The CDR3 DNA follows: TGTGCCAGCAGCCAGACAGGGGGCTTGGATACGCAGTATTTT.

The chain joins TRBV18 to TRBJ2-1, with TRBD2 identical over 7 bases. The germline CDR1 and CDR2 sequences are KGHSH and LQKENI. V was pared by 6 bases and J by 7 bases, with 12 bases of the junction left unmatched. The CDR3 loop spans 15 amino acids. CDR3 DNA sequence: TGTGCCAGCTCCCGGCCGGGGGGTTTGGGAAATGAGCAGTTCTTC. Residues: CASSRPGGLGNEQFF.

J is TRBJ2-3 and V is TRBV5-1; 7 bases are a match to TRBD1. The CDR3 is 12 amino acids. Germline V gene lookup returns CDR1 SGHRS and CDR2 YFSETQ. V dropped 3 bases and J dropped 5; count of bases not matched to a gene: 0. CDR3 sequence reads: CASSYRGDTQYF. CDR3 sequence (DNA): TGCGCCAGCAGCTACAGGGGAGATACGCAGTATTTT.

The chain has TRBV14 and TRBJ1-1; TRBD1 aligns across 9 bases. This CDR3 contains 16 residues. With V trimmed by 0 bases and J by 6 bases, 8 bases remained unmatched. Germline V gene sequence: CDR1 SGHDN, CDR2 FVKESK. The CDR3 loop reads CASSQDGTGLYAEAFF. The DNA of the CDR3 is TGTGCCAGCAGCCAAGATGGGACAGGGCTGTATGCTGAAGCTTTCTTT.

This clone occurred once. The chain recombines TRBV27 with TRBJ2-7; a possible D gene is TRBD1 (5 bases). The CDR3 spans 16 residues. Trimming pared 0 bases from V and 0 bases from J, leaving 12 bases between. CDR1 is MNHEY and CDR2 is SMNVEV in the germline V gene (reference sequence). In DNA form, the CDR3 reads TGTGCCAGCAGTTTATCATCCCCCGGACACTCCTACGAGCAGTACTTC. It translates to CASSLSSPGHSYEQYF.

This chain joins TRBV11-2 and TRBJ1-6, with D perhaps TRBD1 (5 bases). Trimming shortened V by 3 bases and J by 3 bases, and 15 bases separated the two germline ends. The germline CDR1 and CDR2 sequences are SGHAT and FQNNGV. The CDR3 extends over 17 amino acids. The CDR3 region has the DNA TGTGCCAGCAGCTTCCTAAGCAGGGCGTACTATAATTCACCCCTCCACTTT. Protein: CASSFLSRAYYNSPLHF.

This sequence joins TRBV4-1 and TRBJ2-3; 10 positions match TRBD1. Germline trimming cut 8 bases from V and 1 base from J; bases unmatched to any gene: 3. Germline-derived CDR1 and CDR2 are MGHRA and YSYEKL. The CDR3 has 14 amino acids. The CDR3 bases are TGCGCCAGCGTTGGGACAGGGGGCACAGATACGCAGTATTTT. Its protein product is CASVGTGGTDTQYF.

The rearrangement joins TRBV27 to TRBJ1-5; 9 nucleotides line up with TRBD1. Germline V gene sequence: CDR1 MNHEY, CDR2 SMNVEV (reference sequence). Unmatched junction bases numbered 6, after V lost 5 bases and J lost 4 bases. CDR3 length: 15 residues. This CDR3 reads CASSLQGARNQPQHF. The CDR3, as DNA: TGTGCCAGCAGTCTACAGGGGGCCCGTAATCAGCCCCAGCATTTT.

A few counts support this clone. The J gene is TRBJ2-1, the V gene TRBV18; TRBD1 agrees at 9 bases. The CDR3 has 14 residues. Germline CDR1 reads KGHSH; CDR2 reads LQKENI. V shed 3 bases, J shed 7 bases, and the junction held 4 bases outside the gene matches. CDR3 coding DNA: TGTGCCAGCTCACCCGGGACAGGGTGGAATGAGCAGTTCTTC. Translation: CASSPGTGWNEQFF.

The J gene is TRBJ2-2, the V gene TRBV6-4, with a tentative D call TRBD2 (6 bases). The CDR3 spans 14 residues. Trimming left V 0 bases short and J 4 bases short, with 6 bases between. Germline V CDR1 and CDR2: MRHNA, SNTAGT. CDR3 DNA sequence: TGTGCCAGCAGTGACTCGGGGGGCACCGGGGAGCTGTTTTTT. Protein sequence: CASSDSGGTGELFF.

V gene TRBV6-1 combines with J gene TRBJ2-7, with TRBD1 matching over 7 bases. The CDR3 totals 14 residues. The trim removed 4 bases at V and 5 bases at J, leaving 8 bases unmatched. Germline V CDR1 and CDR2: MNHNS, SASEGT. The CDR3 DNA is TGTGCCAGCAGTGGATCGACAGGGTGGAACGAGCAGTACTTC. The encoded protein is CASSGSTGWNEQYF.

This clone was counted only a few times. This chain links TRBV6-1 with TRBJ2-1; the match to TRBD1 covers 7 bases. CDR1 and CDR2 from the germline V gene are MNHNS and SASEGT. After removal of 6 bases from V and 4 bases from J, the junction contained 6 bases not matched to a gene. The CDR3 has 14 amino acids. The CDR3 sequence is CASRTRGRYNEQFF. The DNA for the CDR3 is TGTGCCAGCAGAACTAGGGGGCGGTACAATGAGCAGTTCTTC.

CDR3 bases: TGTGCCTTCCAGGCCGCTGTACAATCGGGGGGCTACACCTTC. This translates into CAFQAAVQSGGYTF. The rearrangement joins TRBV30 to TRBJ1-2; D not certain. The V gene's germline CDR1 is GTSNPN and CDR2 SVGIG (reference sequence). CDR3 length: 14 amino acids. Trimming pared 7 bases from V and 8 bases from J, leaving 23 bases between.

This clone was seen more than once but under ten times. The chain employs TRBV2 and TRBJ1-5, with D perhaps TRBD1 (5 bases). The CDR3 extends over 15 amino acids. Germline V gene data show CDR1 as SNHLY and CDR2 as FYNNEI. The V and J ends lost 3 bases and 6 bases respectively, with 15 bases between them. This chain's CDR3 is CASSEDNRSVQPQHF. CDR3 coding DNA: TGTGCCAGCAGTGAGGATAACAGGTCGGTTCAGCCCCAGCATTTT.

This clone has a handful of counts. Here the CDR3 DNA reads TGTGCCAGCAGTAGGGGGTTGGGCACTGAAGCTTTCTTT. The encoded protein is CASSRGLGTEAFF. The chain combines TRBV28 with TRBJ1-1, with a weak D call TRBD1 (6 bases). Germline-derived CDR1 and CDR2 are MDHEN and SYDVKM. The CDR3 spans 13 residues. Between the trimmed V and J ends, which lost 5 bases and 4 bases, there was a span of 11 bases.

V and J are TRBV7-2 and TRBJ1-2, with 10 bases fitting TRBD1. After removal of 5 bases from V and 7 bases from J, the junction contained 4 bases not matched to a gene. The CDR3 runs 13 residues. Germline CDR1 and CDR2: SGHTA and FQGNSA. CDR3 coding DNA: TGTGCCAGCAGCAACCGGGACAGGGGTGGCTACACCTTC. Protein: CASSNRDRGGYTF.

This clone was counted between two and nine times. This rearrangement joins TRBV5-5 to TRBJ2-3; 10 positions agree with TRBD2. Germline CDR1 is SGHKS and CDR2 is YYEKEE (reference sequence). Trimming removed 1 base from V and 1 base from J; junction bases left unmatched: 9. This CDR3 comprises 18 residues. The DNA for the CDR3 is TGTGCCAGCAGCTTGTTTCGACTAGCGGGTGCAGGCACAGATACGCAGTATTTT. This sequence encodes CASSLFRLAGAGTDTQYF.

This chain links TRBV28 with TRBJ2-3; 8 bases are shared with TRBD1. CDR1 and CDR2 (germline): MDHEN, SYDVKM. The V and J ends lost 4 bases and 1 base, in that order; junction bases with no gene match: 10. The CDR3 has 17 amino acids. The chain's CDR3 is CASSSRDRFSRTDTQYF. As DNA, the CDR3 is TGTGCCAGCAGTTCCCGGGACAGGTTTTCCCGCACAGATACGCAGTATTTT.

V usage is TRBV27 and J usage is TRBJ2-1; 11 nucleotides agree with TRBD2. Germline values: CDR1 MNHEY, CDR2 SMNVEV (reference sequence). CDR3 length: 14 amino acids. Trimming took 8 bases from V and 7 from J; bases not matched to a gene: 7. In DNA form, the CDR3 reads TGTGCCAGCGGCCGACTAGCGGGACTAAATGAGCAGTTCTTC. Translated: CASGRLAGLNEQFF.

This chain uses TRBV30 with TRBJ2-5; a weak D match, TRBD1 (6 bases). Germline loops: CDR1 GTSNPN, CDR2 SVGIG (reference sequence). The CDR3 length is 12 residues. Trimming shortened V by 3 bases and J by 1 base, and 6 bases separated the two germline ends. CDR3 residues: CAWRGAQETQYF. The CDR3 nucleotides read TGTGCCTGGAGGGGGGCCCAAGAGACCCAGTACTTC.